Below are 20 T cell receptor beta chains sequenced from a single sample in a study of cytomegalovirus exposure and HLA in healthy donors. Vbeta (60) and Jbeta (13) primers were used in the PCR. The method was immunoSEQ multiplex PCR; TCRdb's version includes in-frame clones alone and lacks a portion of them. Here the sample spans around 170,000 clones, 75% to 85% being singletons. Sequences were obtained from PBMCs. All receptors derive from a man younger than 30 in good health and CMV-seronegative.

The chain carries TRBV5-4 and TRBJ2-2; the D gene is possibly TRBD1 (6 bases). This CDR3 has 14 amino acids. V lost 5 bases and J lost 3, with 11 bases in between. Germline V gene sequence: CDR1 SGHNT, CDR2 YYREEE (reference sequence). As DNA, the CDR3 is TGTGCCAGCAGGCCGGACAGTTACACCGGGGAGCTGTTTTTT. Protein product: CASRPDSYTGELFF.

This clone was seen a handful of times. The J gene is TRBJ1-5, the V gene TRBV6-1, with a weak D call TRBD1 (5 bases). CDR1 and CDR2 (germline): MNHNS, SASEGT. V dropped 4 bases and J dropped 3 bases, with 10 bases sitting between them. The CDR3 runs to 14 residues. In DNA, the CDR3 is TGTGCCAGCAGTGGGCAGGGAATCAATCAGCCCCAGCATTTT. It encodes CASSGQGINQPQHF.

This sequence joins TRBV28 and TRBJ1-2; D call uncertain. The V gene's germline CDR1 is MDHEN and CDR2 SYDVKM. CDR3 length: 14 amino acids. The V and J ends lost 5 bases and 2 bases respectively, with 12 bases between them. The CDR3 nucleotides are TGTGCCAGCAGTCCCGACCCTAGAAACTATGGCTACACCTTC. This translates into CASSPDPRNYGYTF.

The CDR3 sequence is CASSAGGGQPQHF. As DNA, the CDR3 is TGTGCCAGCAGCGCCGGGGGAGGTCAGCCCCAGCATTTT. The rearrangement joins TRBV11-2 to TRBJ1-5, with D maybe TRBD1 (5 bases). CDR3 length: 13 amino acids. Germline V gives CDR1 SGHAT, CDR2 FQNNGV. The V end was cut by 5 bases, the J end by 6 bases, with 11 bases between.

The chain uses TRBV5-1 and TRBJ2-7, with 10 bases aligning to TRBD2. V lost 0 bases to trimming and J lost 7 bases; unmatched junction nucleotides: 7. Per the germline V gene, CDR1 is SGHRS and CDR2 is YFSETQ. This CDR3 has 15 residues. The CDR3 here is CASSLVGSGRGEQYF. CDR3 bases: TGCGCCAGCAGCTTGGTAGGCAGCGGGAGGGGAGAGCAGTACTTC.

With regard to this clone: One end of the junction fails to match germline, which may point to a read error. The rearrangement joins TRBV7-9 to TRBJ2-7, with 7 bases that match TRBD1. Per the germline V gene, CDR1 is SEHNR and CDR2 is FQNEAQ (reference sequence). The CDR3 length is 12 residues. The DNA of the CDR3 is TGTTCCAGCAGCGCAGGGACAGCGTTCTGGTACTTC. Amino acids: CSSSAGTAFWYF.

The CDR3: CASSPDREWEKLFF. Here the CDR3 DNA reads TGTGCCAGCAGCCCTGACAGGGAATGGGAAAAACTGTTTTTT. The rearrangement joins TRBV7-9 to TRBJ1-4; 7 positions match TRBD1. CDR3 length: 14 amino acids. V was pared by 5 bases and J by 8 bases, with 8 bases of the junction left unmatched. Germline V lookup: CDR1 SEHNR, CDR2 FQNEAQ (reference sequence).

As DNA, the CDR3 is TGTGCCAGCAGGAACACCAGGGCTAACCCTGAAGCTTTCTTT. It is translated as CASRNTRANPEAFF. This rearrangement joins TRBV6-5 to TRBJ1-1; tentatively, D is TRBD1 (5 bases). Germline lookup yields CDR1 MNHEY and CDR2 SVGAGI. The V end was cut by 6 bases, the J end by 6 bases, with 17 bases between. The length of the CDR3 is 14 residues.

The genes are TRBV28 and TRBJ2-1; 13 bases are shared with TRBD2. The CDR3 loop spans 13 amino acids. Germline V gene data show CDR1 as MDHEN and CDR2 as SYDVKM. Trimming took 4 bases from V and 12 from J; bases not matched to a gene: 3. The CDR3 is CASSWGLAGTQFF. In DNA form, the CDR3 reads TGTGCCAGCAGTTGGGGACTAGCGGGGACGCAGTTCTTC.

This rearrangement joins TRBV28 to TRBJ1-3; 8 bases are shared with TRBD1. This CDR3 comprises 17 residues. Germline lookup yields CDR1 MDHEN and CDR2 SYDVKM. V gave up 5 bases and J gave up 9 bases; unmatched junction bases: 18. CDR3 nucleotide sequence: TGTGCCAGCAGTCCGCCCTTGACAGGGGCCCACGTAGTCACCATATATTTT. Protein product: CASSPPLTGAHVVTIYF.

This clone was seen just once. The chain recombines TRBV9 with TRBJ2-7; TRBD1 agrees at 10 bases. After removal of 0 bases from V and 7 bases from J, the junction contained 7 bases not matched to a gene. In germline, CDR1 is SGDLS, CDR2 YYNGEE. This CDR3 region has 15 residues. The CDR3 DNA sequence: TGTGCCAGCAGCGTAGGGGACAGGGGAATGGGAGAGCAGTACTTC. Translated, it gives CASSVGDRGMGEQYF.

The rearrangement links TRBV21-1 to TRBJ1-4; the table's D call of TRBD1 was not tested on the DNA. TRBV21-1 corresponds to a pseudogene. The length of the CDR3 is 15 residues. The chain's CDR3 is CAIVAGIATNEKLFF. For the CDR3, the DNA is TGTGCCATCGTTGCAGGGATTGCAACTAATGAAAAACTGTTTTTT.

The chain has TRBV5-1 and TRBJ2-2; D possibly corresponds to TRBD1 (5 bases). CDR3 length: 14 amino acids. Germline assignment: CDR1 SGHRS and CDR2 YFSETQ. V lost 0 bases to trimming and J lost 4 bases, with 7 bases between them. As DNA, the CDR3 is TGCGCCAGCAGCTTGGGACAGCGCACCGGGGAGCTGTTTTTT. Its translation: CASSLGQRTGELFF.

The chain employs TRBV7-2 and TRBJ2-5, with D maybe TRBD1 (6 bases). With the DNA end fitting TRBJ2-7 better, the J assignment may be wrong. Germline CDR1 and CDR2: SGHTA and FQGNSA. The CDR3 spans 13 residues. The CDR3 sequence is CASSSNRVREQYF. DNA of the CDR3: TGTGCCAGCAGCTCGAACAGGGTTCGCGAGCAGTACTTC.

This clone was recorded a few times. The chain recombines TRBV28 with TRBJ2-3, with 8 bases identical to TRBD1. CDR1 and CDR2 (germline): MDHEN, SYDVKM. Trimming removed 4 bases from V and 3 bases from J; junction bases left unmatched: 6. The CDR3 extends over 15 amino acids. CDR3: CASSYPGQGTDTQYF. The CDR3 nucleotides read TGTGCCAGCAGTTATCCCGGACAGGGTACAGATACGCAGTATTTT. Drawing the rest from reference TRBV28 and TRBJ2-3, the complete variable domain is DVKVTQSSRYLVKRTGEKVFLECVQDMDHENMFWYRQDPGLGLRLIYFSYDVKMKEKGDIPEGYSVSREKKERFSLILESASTNQTSMYLCASSYPGQGTDTQYFGPGTRLTVL.

The chain combines TRBV28 with TRBJ1-5, with 7 bases aligning to TRBD1. CDR3 size: 15 residues. J gave up 7 bases and V 5 bases, and 11 bases lay outside the gene matches. Germline V gene lookup returns CDR1 MDHEN and CDR2 SYDVKM. CDR3 in amino acids: CASSPLRQGKQPQHF. Written as DNA, the CDR3 is TGTGCCAGCAGTCCCCTCCGACAGGGTAAACAGCCCCAGCATTTT.

This clone appeared a single time. The rearrangement links TRBV6-5 to TRBJ2-5; 7 bases align to TRBD2. The J segment lost 4 bases and the V segment lost 8 bases, leaving 13 bases of the junction unmatched. The CDR3 is 15 residues long. Germline V gene sequence: CDR1 MNHEY, CDR2 SVGAGI. The DNA for the CDR3 is TGTGCCAGCCGGCCCTTCAGCGGGGTAAGAGAGACCCAGTACTTC. Translation: CASRPFSGVRETQYF.

This clone occurred a few times. This rearrangement joins TRBV13 to TRBJ2-3, with 15 bases that match TRBD2. V gave up 5 bases and J gave up 5 bases; unmatched junction bases: 5. Germline assignment: CDR1 PRHDT and CDR2 FYEKMQ (reference sequence). The CDR3 is 16 residues long. The CDR3 DNA is TGTGCCAGCAGCCGAGGACTAGCGGGGGGGAGAGATACGCAGTATTTT. Amino acid sequence: CASSRGLAGGRDTQYF. Based on the CDR3 plus reference TRBV13 and TRBJ2-3, the full variable domain is AAGVIQSPRHLIKEKRETATLKCYPIPRHDTVYWYQQGPGQDPQFLISFYEKMQSDKGSIPDRFSAQQFSDYHSELNMSSLELGDSALYFCASSRGLAGGRDTQYFGPGTRLTVL.

The chain uses TRBV27 and TRBJ1-2; D is ambiguous. Trimming took 3 bases from V and 3 from J, leaving 14 bases between them. Germline loops: CDR1 MNHEY, CDR2 SMNVEV (reference sequence). This CDR3 is 15 amino acids long. This chain's CDR3 is CASSFAATLDYGYTF. CDR3 nucleotide sequence: TGTGCCAGCAGTTTTGCGGCTACTCTAGACTATGGCTACACCTTC.

The chain is built from TRBV7-8 and TRBJ2-3, with 12 nucleotides matching TRBD2. Germline V gene sequence: CDR1 SGHVS, CDR2 FQNEAQ. This CDR3 has 16 amino acids. V shed 4 bases and J 0 bases; nucleotides not matched to a gene: 2. CDR3 sequence reads: CASSSGLAGSTDTQYF. In nucleotides, the CDR3 is TGTGCCAGCAGCTCCGGACTAGCGGGGAGCACAGATACGCAGTATTTT.